The rows below give T cell receptor beta chains drawn from one sample of a study of shared clonotypes between healthy human individuals. Sequenced by immunoSEQ multiplex PCR; TCRdb stores in-frame clones only, minus some. The sample consists of some 1 million clones, about 70% of them appearing once. Specimen: memory CD4+ T cells sorted from blood. These receptors were collected from a man in his late teens or twenties in good health. The CDR3 runs from the conserved cysteine through the conserved F or W.

TRBV4-1	TRBJ2-1	CASSQEPGLAGGNEQFF
TRBV19	TRBJ2-5	CASSRGAIGRETQYF
TRBV7-9	TRBJ2-5	CASSLGMVQETQYF
TRBV11-2	TRBJ2-1	CASSPPGLVLNEQFF
TRBV6-4	TRBJ2-2	CASSALAGITGELFF
TRBV10-1	TRBJ2-3	CASSLDRHTDTQYF
TRBV18	TRBJ2-5	CASSPGFQETQYF
TRBV11-1	TRBJ2-7	CASTSDRGAGYEQYF
TRBV7-2	TRBJ1-2	CASSNPTGGHYGYTF
TRBV5-4	TRBJ2-5	CASSPDGARGTQYF
TRBV11-3	TRBJ2-2	CASSNTGWGVENTGELFF
TRBV14	TRBJ2-2	CASSLSRPGELFF
TRBV11-2	TRBJ1-4	CASSQGGGPNEKLFF
TRBV5-1	TRBJ2-5	CASSLGSTGGRETQYF
TRBV7-2	TRBJ1-2	CASSLDASTNYGYTF
TRBV7-3	TRBJ2-5	CASSLSPPTGQETQYF
TRBV10-2	TRBJ1-2	CASLGREYYGYTF
TRBV6-1	TRBJ1-5	CASSVPDRGWYQPQHF
TRBV19	TRBJ1-1	CASRTANTEAFF
TRBV30	TRBJ2-3	CAWSGLAGVTDTQYF